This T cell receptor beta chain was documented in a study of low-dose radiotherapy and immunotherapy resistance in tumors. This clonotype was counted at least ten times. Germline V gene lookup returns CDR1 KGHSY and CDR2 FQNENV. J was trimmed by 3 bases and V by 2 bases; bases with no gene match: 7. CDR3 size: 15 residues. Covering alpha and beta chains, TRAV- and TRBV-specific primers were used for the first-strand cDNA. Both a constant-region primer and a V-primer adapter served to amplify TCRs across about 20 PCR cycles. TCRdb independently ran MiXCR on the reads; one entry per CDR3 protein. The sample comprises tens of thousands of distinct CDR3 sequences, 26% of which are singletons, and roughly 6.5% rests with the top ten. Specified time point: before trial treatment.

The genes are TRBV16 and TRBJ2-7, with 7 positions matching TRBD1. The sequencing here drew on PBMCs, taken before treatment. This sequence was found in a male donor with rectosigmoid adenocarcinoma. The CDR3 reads CASSQQGVGIYEQYF. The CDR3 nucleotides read TGTGCCAGCAGCCAACAGGGGGTAGGGATCTACGAGCAGTACTTC.